These T cell receptor beta chains were read from a single sample in a study of T cells in Graves' hyperthyroidism and ophthalmopathy. TCRdb used MiXCR to reprocess the multiplex PCR reads, holding one entry per CDR3 protein. The data contain about 640,000 distinct CDR3 sequences, about 20% of them seen just once; the ten biggest clones take up more than 30%. The sample was blood. The source is a young man with Graves' ophthalmopathy. The CDR3 runs from the conserved cysteine through the conserved F or W. The order of the fields is clone size, J gene, V gene, D gene, CDR3 protein, CDR3 DNA. The D gene is left open where the match is weak. The size field is filled for only some rows; it gives once, few, many or a size class.

.,TRBJ2-2,TRBV5-4,.,CASSSKTGGELFF,TGTGCCAGCAGCTCTAAGACCGGCGGGGAGCTGTTTTTT
.,TRBJ2-1,TRBV5-1,.,CASRWAGYNEQFF,TGCGCCAGCAGATGGGCGGGGTACAATGAGCAGTTCTTC
.,TRBJ2-4,TRBV5-1,TRBD1,CASSLEGRGMRNIQYF,TGCGCCAGCAGCTTGGAAGGCAGGGGGATGAGAAACATTCAGTACTTC
.,TRBJ2-7,TRBV28,TRBD2,CASSSPSGRRNEQYF,TGTGCCAGCAGTTCACCTAGCGGGAGGCGGAACGAGCAGTACTTC
few,TRBJ2-5,TRBV11-2,.,CASSLAGSGETQYF,TGTGCCAGCAGCTTGGCAGGTTCAGGCGAGACCCAGTACTTC
few,TRBJ2-7,TRBV3-1,TRBD2,CASSQGVAGDVYEQYF,TGTGCCAGCAGCCAAGGGGTAGCGGGAGACGTCTACGAGCAGTACTTC
many,TRBJ2-5,TRBV28,.,CASSLSDGTETQYF,TGTGCCAGCAGTTTATCCGACGGAACGGAGACCCAGTACTTC
many,TRBJ1-1,TRBV12-3/TRBV12-4,.,CASRDPGTEAFF,TGTGCCAGCAGGGACCCGGGCACTGAAGCTTTCTTT
.,TRBJ2-7,TRBV20-1,.,CSARGAELSYEQYF,TGCAGTGCTAGAGGAGCGGAGCTCTCCTACGAGCAGTACTTC
few,TRBJ2-5,TRBV30,.,CAWSGRVQETQYF,TGTGCCTGGAGTGGCAGGGTCCAAGAGACCCAGTACTTC
.,TRBJ2-1,TRBV6-9,TRBD2,CASSSWEGSYNEQFF,TGTGCCAGCAGTTCGTGGGAGGGCTCCTACAATGAGCAGTTCTTC
many,TRBJ2-7,TRBV28,TRBD2,CASSNPGLAYEQYF,TGTGCCAGCAGTAACCCGGGACTAGCCTACGAGCAGTACTTC
.,TRBJ2-1,TRBV6-1,.,CASSEWVSETYNEQFF,TGTGCCAGCAGTGAATGGGTCTCGGAGACGTACAATGAGCAGTTCTTC
.,TRBJ2-5,TRBV20-1,.,CSARDRTGLGQETQYF,TGCAGTGCTAGAGATAGAACCGGGCTAGGACAAGAGACCCAGTACTTC
.,TRBJ2-1,TRBV20-1,TRBD2,CSARDPASGRSYNEQFF,TGCAGTGCTAGAGATCCGGCTAGCGGGCGCTCCTACAATGAGCAGTTCTTC
many,TRBJ1-4,TRBV7-9,.,CASSIRTASQKLFF,TGTGCCAGCAGCATTCGTACGGCTTCGCAAAAACTGTTTTTT
few,TRBJ2-6,TRBV20-1,TRBD1,CSAQDRGHGANVLTF,TGCAGTGCCCAGGACAGGGGGCATGGGGCCAACGTCCTGACTTTC
few,TRBJ2-6,TRBV18,.,CASSPLGLPTGANVLTF,TGTGCCAGCTCACCATTAGGGCTGCCAACTGGGGCCAACGTCCTGACTTTC
many,TRBJ1-1,TRBV12-3/TRBV12-4,.,CASARTRTSNTEAFF,TGTGCCAGCGCCCGAACCAGGACATCGAACACTGAAGCTTTCTTT
once,TRBJ2-3,TRBV12-3/TRBV12-4,.,CASSLRRQSDSKDTQYF,TGTGCCAGCAGTTTAAGACGTCAATCGGACAGCAAAGATACGCAGTATTTT
few,TRBJ2-3,TRBV29-1,.,CSVESGRDTQYF,TGCAGCGTTGAGTCAGGGAGAGATACGCAGTATTTT
few,TRBJ2-1,TRBV29-1,.,CSVGAGLGYNEQFF,TGCAGCGTCGGGGCGGGCCTCGGGTACAATGAGCAGTTCTTC
.,TRBJ2-1,TRBV24-1,TRBD1,CATSAFGTGWDEQFF,TGTGCCACCTCGGCGTTCGGGACAGGATGGGATGAGCAGTTCTTC